Below, 27 T cell receptor delta chains from the same sample are listed, as sequenced in a study of gamma delta lymphoproliferative disorders and STAT genes. TCRdb ran CATT on the multiplex PCR reads. The sample consists of approximately 4,000 delta-chain clones, over 0.95% of them appearing once. PBMCs from patients and controls supplied the genomic DNA for sequencing. The sequencing input was blood. The receptors come from a human donor in good health.

This chain joins TRDV2 and TRDJ1; 9 bases align to TRDD3. V was clipped by 4 bases and J by 0 bases; unmatched bases: 5. The CDR3 has 15 residues. Germline lookup yields CDR1 GEAIGNYY and CDR2 EKD. DNA of the CDR3: TGTGCCTGTGATCAACTGGGGGAGAACACCGATAAACTCATCTTT. Translation: CACDQLGENTDKLIF.

By sample share, this clone is large (0.1 to 1%). Other nucleotide sequences in the sample specify the same CDR3. The V gene is TRDV2, the J gene TRDJ1; 8 bases are shared with TRDD3. Looked up from germline, CDR1 is GEAIGNYY and CDR2 is EKD. V shed 3 bases and J 0 bases; nucleotides not matched to a gene: 14. This CDR3 region has 18 residues. CDR3 DNA: TGTGCCTGTGACGGAATACTGGGGGCCGCCAAGTACACCGATAAACTCATCTTT. This encodes CACDGILGAAKYTDKLIF.

This clone was seen a few times. The likely explanation is a read error, given a far larger clone one base away. The same CDR3 can be traced to other DNA sequences in this sample. The genes are TRDV2 and TRDJ1, with D maybe TRDD3 (6 bases). Germline lookup yields CDR1 GEAIGNYY and CDR2 EKD. This CDR3 has 17 residues. The CDR3 reads CACDTGFAGANTDKLIF. The CDR3 coding sequence is TGTGCCTGTGACACGGGGTTTGCTGGGGCTAACACCGATAAACTTATCTTT.

Note on this clone: A read error likely explains this, since a far larger clone differs by one base. The chain links TRDV1 to TRDJ1; the match to TRDD2 covers 8 bases. The CDR3 has 21 amino acids. With 3 bases clipped from V and 3 bases from J, the junction kept 24 bases outside the gene matches. The germline V gene has CDR1 TSWWSYY and CDR2 QGS. CDR3 bases: TGTGCTCTTGGGGATTCCTCTTCCTACGATGGCTGGGGCCGGTACGCCGATAAACTCATCTTT. Translated, it gives CALGDSSSYDGWGRYADKLIF.

With regard to this clone: This is likely an artifact of a read error, given a far larger clone one base away. The chain uses TRDV2 and TRDJ1; 7 bases line up with TRDD3. V shed 0 bases, J shed 0 bases, and the junction held 9 bases outside the gene matches. Germline lookup yields CDR1 GEAIGNYY and CDR2 EKD. CDR3 length equals 17 residues. The CDR3 sequence: CACDTLTRDTHTDKLIF. The CDR3 DNA reads as TGTGCCTGTGACACCTTAACGAGGGATACTCACACCGATAAACTCATCTTT.

This clone turned up a few times. A single base is all that separates this from a far larger clone, so a read error is likely. The sample carries other DNA sequences with the same CDR3. V and J are TRDV1 and TRDJ1; 11 bases fit TRDD3. The CDR3 loop spans 19 amino acids. Germline V gene lookup returns CDR1 TSWWSYY and CDR2 QGS. With V trimmed by 2 bases and J by 4 bases, 15 bases remained unmatched. CDR3 sequence reads: CALGELSYPGGYFGDKLIF. The CDR3 DNA follows: TGTGCTCTTGGGGAATTGTCCTACCCTGGGGGATACTTTGGCGATAAACTCATCTTT.

By share, this clone counts as large (0.1 to 1%). The same CDR3 is also encoded by other DNA sequences in this sample. The CDR3 here is CACDTLLENTDKLIF. The CDR3 coding sequence is TGTGCCTGTGACACATTACTGGAGAACACCGATAAACTCATCTTT. V and J are TRDV2 and TRDJ1; the D gene is possibly TRDD3 (5 bases). V lost 1 base to trimming and J lost 0 bases, with 11 bases between them. The CDR3 length is 15 residues. Germline V gives CDR1 GEAIGNYY, CDR2 EKD.

Regarding this clone: A far larger clone is just one base off, so this is likely a read error. Other DNA sequences in the sample encode the same CDR3. The chain couples TRDV2 to TRDJ1, with 9 positions matching TRDD3. Germline CDR1 and CDR2: GEAIGNYY and EKD. The CDR3 loop spans 20 amino acids. Trimming removed 0 bases from V and 6 bases from J; junction bases left unmatched: 22. For the CDR3, the DNA is TGTGCCTGTGACACCGTCGGACCCCCAGATTTATTGGGGGATAGACATAAACTCATCTTT. Residues: CACDTVGPPDLLGDRHKLIF.

In regard to this clone: This likely stems from a read error, as it lies one base from a far larger clone. Other DNA sequences of this sample code for an identical CDR3. The chain combines TRDV2 with TRDJ1; D is perhaps TRDD3 (6 bases). V was cut by 3 bases and J by 6 bases, with 16 bases left in between. The CDR3 loop spans 14 amino acids. Germline V gene data show CDR1 as GEAIGNYY and CDR2 as EKD. The CDR3 region is CACDLLGDLHKLIF. CDR3 coding DNA: TGTGCCTGTGACTTACTGGGAGATCTTCATAAACTCATCTTT.

To note about this clone: The DNA is left out, because the CDR3 cannot be placed on it with certainty; the CDR3 is given as TCRdb lists it. V is TRAV29/DV5 and J is TRDJ1; TRDD3, the D gene given by the table, was not confirmed from the DNA. The CDR3 totals 24 residues, both ends included. CDR1 is NSMFDY, CDR2 ISSIKDK, per germline. The CDR3 is CSVLLCSKRALYYWGMSGIDKLIF.

About this clone: TCRdb's entry gives the protein of a much larger clone, which mismatches this DNA's translation at residue 10, likely from a read error; the protein reported here is translated from the DNA. The chain carries TRDV2 and TRDJ3; tentative D call: TRDD3 (6 bases). V dropped 0 bases and J dropped 2 bases, with 13 bases sitting between them. This CDR3 comprises 18 residues. CDR1 and CDR2 (germline): GEAIGNYY, EKD. In DNA form, the CDR3 reads TGTGCCTGTGACACCGGGGGACCAAGCCCCTGGGACACCCGACAGATGTTTTTC. It codes for CACDTGGPSPWDTRQMFF.

On this clone: The protein given by TCRdb reflects a much larger clone and differs at residue 8 from this DNA's translation, likely from a read error; the protein shown is the DNA's translation. V is TRDV2 and J is TRDJ1; possibly TRDD3 for D (5 bases). The CDR3 is 13 amino acids. V gave up 1 base and J gave up 4 bases, with 9 bases separating them. Per germline, CDR1 GEAIGNYY and CDR2 EKD. The CDR3 loop reads CACDTIGIDKLIF. In DNA, the CDR3 is TGTGCCTGTGACACGATTGGGATCGATAAACTCATCTTT.

This clone was seen a handful of times. TCRdb lists the protein of a much larger clone for this DNA, which differs at residue 12, so this is likely a read error; the protein given here is translated from the DNA itself. This chain joins TRDV2 and TRDJ1; TRDD3 aligns across 11 bases. Germline V gene sequence: CDR1 GEAIGNYY, CDR2 EKD. The CDR3 consists of 16 residues. V lost 3 bases to trimming and J lost 7 bases; unmatched junction nucleotides: 12. CDR3 coding DNA: TGTGCCTGTGACTCACTACTGGGGGATAGTGGAGGTAAACTCATCTTT. As protein: CACDSLLGDSGGKLIF.

A word on this clone: Given a far larger clone just one base away, this is likely a sequencing read error. This same CDR3 is encoded by further DNA sequences in the sample. In DNA, the CDR3 is TGTGCTCTTGGAGATGTTCTGGGGGATACGCGTATTGTTGGGTACACCGATAAACTCATCTTT. Translation: CALGDVLGDTRIVGYTDKLIF. V gene TRDV1 combines with J gene TRDJ1, with 12 bases matching TRDD3. Trimming at V came to 6 bases and at J to 0 bases, leaving 20 bases not matched to a gene. Germline-derived CDR1 and CDR2 are TSWWSYY and QGS. The CDR3 runs to 21 residues.

Comment on this clone: A far more abundant clone sits one base away, making this likely a read error. The chain uses TRDV2 and TRDJ3, with 12 bases aligning to TRDD3. The CDR3 covers 21 residues. Germline values: CDR1 GEAIGNYY, CDR2 EKD. Written as DNA, the CDR3 is TGTGCCTGTGGCACCGTGGCTGGGGGATACGCCAGCTCCTGGGACACCCGACAGATGTTTTTC. It specifies CACGTVAGGYASSWDTRQMFF.

To note about this clone: TCRdb assigns this DNA the protein of a much larger clone, which departs from its translation at residue 8; this likely reflects a read error, and the protein shown comes from translating the DNA. V and J are TRDV2 and TRDJ3; D call uncertain. The CDR3 extends over 21 amino acids. The germline CDR1 and CDR2 sequences are GEAIGNYY and EKD. V was cut by 3 bases and J by 0 bases, with 23 bases left in between. The CDR3 nucleotides are TGTGCCTGTGACCTTAAACTCCACGTTCTCGGGAGCTCCTGGGACACCCGACAGATGTTTTTC. Its protein product is CACDLKLHVLGSSWDTRQMFF.

In its sample, this clone was seen a few times. A far more abundant clone sits one base away, making this likely a read error. Additional DNA sequences in this sample encode the identical CDR3. The genes are TRDV2 and TRDJ1, with 13 bases identical to TRDD3. Germline trimming cut 7 bases from V and 0 bases from J; bases unmatched to any gene: 13. CDR1 GEAIGNYY and CDR2 EKD come from the germline V gene. The CDR3 extends over 18 amino acids. The CDR3 reads CACDPIWTGGYDTDKLIF. The CDR3, as DNA: TGTGCCTGCGACCCCATCTGGACTGGGGGATACGACACCGATAAACTCATCTTT.

Comment on this clone: This DNA translates differently at residue 8 from the TCRdb protein, which is that of a much larger clone; a read error is likely, and the protein shown is the DNA's own translation. J is TRDJ1 and V is TRDV2, with D perhaps matching TRDD3 (5 bases). The CDR3 is 13 residues long. Germline CDR1 GEAIGNYY, CDR2 EKD. V was shortened by 2 bases and J by 4 bases, with 10 bases between the two germline ends. The CDR3 here is CACDSLGIDKLIF. The CDR3 nucleotides are TGTGCCTGTGACAGCCTGGGCATCGATAAACTCATCTTT.

By its share, this clone is large. In the same sample, other DNA sequences code for this CDR3. The J gene is TRDJ1, the V gene TRDV2; 8 nucleotides match TRDD3. The CDR3 runs 16 residues. Trimming at V came to 1 base and at J to 1 base, leaving 7 bases not matched to a gene. CDR1 and CDR2 from the germline V gene are GEAIGNYY and EKD. The CDR3 reads CACDTMGGISTDKLIF. In nucleotides, the CDR3 is TGTGCCTGTGACACGATGGGGGGGATATCCACCGATAAACTCATCTTT.

This clone was found a few times. This likely reflects a read error, since a far larger clone is one base away. Other nucleotide sequences in the sample specify the same CDR3. This chain joins TRDV2 and TRDJ1, with 9 bases matching TRDD3. V shed 3 bases and J 2 bases; nucleotides not matched to a gene: 15. CDR3 size: 18 residues. CDR1 is GEAIGNYY and CDR2 is EKD in the germline V gene. The CDR3: CACDPLGDRPLYTDKLIF. Written as DNA, the CDR3 is TGTGCCTGTGACCCTCTGGGGGATCGACCACTGTATACCGATAAACTCATCTTT.

This clone is deemed large. This sample also contains other DNA sequences that code for the same CDR3. The rearrangement links TRDV2 to TRDJ1; D perhaps matches TRDD2 (5 bases). The ends were cut back, 1 base at V and 0 bases at J, with 23 bases in the middle. In germline, CDR1 is GEAIGNYY, CDR2 EKD. The CDR3 sequence is 19 residues long. CDR3 DNA: TGTGCCTGTGACACTCTTCCCACTCGGCGGGGTACGTACACCGATAAACTCATCTTT. Amino acid sequence: CACDTLPTRRGTYTDKLIF.

This clone was counted only a few times. A read error is likely here: a far larger clone is one base away. The same CDR3 is also encoded by other DNA sequences in this sample. The chain employs TRDV2 and TRDJ1, with TRDD3 identical over 13 bases. The V segment lost 1 base and the J segment 0 bases; nucleotides outside the gene matches: 7. This CDR3 is built from 18 residues. From germline, CDR1 is GEAIGNYY and CDR2 EKD. DNA for the CDR3: TGTGCCTGTGACACTGTCGGTACTGGGGGATACGACACCGATAAACTCATCTTT. It yields the protein CACDTVGTGGYDTDKLIF.

To note about this clone: A far larger clone is one base from this, pointing to a likely read error. This same CDR3 is encoded by further DNA sequences in the sample. This chain connects TRDV2 to TRDJ1; TRDD3 matches 8 bases. CDR3 length: 17 amino acids. Per germline, CDR1 GEAIGNYY and CDR2 EKD. The CDR3 nucleotides are TGTGCTTGTGACACCGTGGAACTGGGGGTCATGACCGATAAACTCATCTTT. It encodes CACDTVELGVMTDKLIF.

In its sample, this clone was seen a few times. TCRdb lists the protein of a much larger clone for this DNA, which differs at residue 11, so this is likely a read error; the protein given here is translated from the DNA itself. The rearrangement joins TRDV2 to TRDJ1; the match to TRDD3 covers 10 bases. The CDR3 is 17 amino acids. Germline V gives CDR1 GEAIGNYY, CDR2 EKD. V lost 1 base to trimming and J lost 1 base; unmatched junction nucleotides: 8. The CDR3 DNA reads as TGTGCCTGTGACACAGTAAGCTGGGGGATAGGCACCGATAAACTCATCTTT. It is translated as CACDTVSWGIGTDKLIF.

This clone was observed a few times. A single base is all that separates this from a far larger clone, so a read error is likely. The genes are TRDV2 and TRDJ3; 11 nucleotides match TRDD3. The germline gives CDR1 GEAIGNYY, CDR2 EKD. The CDR3 runs 20 residues. CDR3 coding DNA: TGTGCCTGTGACACCGTGAGGTCTGGGGGATACAGTCGGGACACCCGACAGATATTTTTC. It translates to CACDTVRSGGYSRDTRQIFF.

This clone was seen more than once but under ten times. The protein in TCRdb stems from a much larger clone and differs at residue 5 from this DNA's translation, likely a read error; here the protein is translated from the DNA. The genes are TRDV2 and TRDJ3; 13 bases agree with TRDD3. The V segment lost 2 bases and the J segment 0 bases; nucleotides outside the gene matches: 9. Looked up from germline, CDR1 is GEAIGNYY and CDR2 is EKD. The CDR3 covers 21 residues. The CDR3 DNA follows: TGTGCCTGTGACATAACTACTGGGGGATACGCGAGCTCCTGGGACACCCGACAGATGTTTTTC. Its protein product is CACDITTGGYASSWDTRQMFF.

A remark on this clone: TCRdb's protein for this DNA is that of a much larger clone and differs from the translation at residue 8, likely a read error; the protein shown is the DNA translation. V gene TRDV2 combines with J gene TRDJ2; D unresolved. V was clipped by 0 bases and J by 3 bases, with 10 bases between them. This CDR3 region has 15 residues. The germline CDR1 and CDR2 sequences are GEAIGNYY and EKD. DNA for the CDR3: TGTGCCTGTGACACCGTAGGTAGAGTGACAGCACAACTCTTCTTT. Translated: CACDTVGRVTAQLFF.